Detailed here is one T cell receptor beta chain. The data were produced by immunoSEQ multiplex PCR, yet TCRdb's version contains in-frame clones alone and is incomplete. The sample has tens of thousands of clones, around 83% seen once. This entry belongs to a study of somatic mutations in cytotoxic T cells in rheumatoid arthritis. The TCR sequence derives from a woman between 50 and 59 years old in good health. Sequenced sample: CD8+ T cells sorted from blood.

The CDR3 nucleotides read TGTGCCAGCAGTCCCCCCGGGACAGGCGGGGGTGGCTACACCTTC. Its translation is CASSPPGTGGGGYTF. V is TRBV6-6 and J is TRBJ1-2; 8 positions agree with TRBD1. This CDR3 has 15 amino acids. Trimming cost V 5 bases and J 7 bases; bases outside gene matches: 12. Germline V gene data show CDR1 as MNHNY and CDR2 as SVGAGI (reference sequence).